This passage covers 21 T cell receptor beta chains from one sample sequenced in a study of identical twins. In TCRdb, the 5' RACE reads were re-called with MiXCR into one record per CDR3 protein. The data contain about 530,000 distinct CDR3 sequences, 20% to 25% of them singletons. These data were also reused for a study on yellow fever vaccine responses in identical twins.

Sequenced sample: CD4+ T cells sorted from blood. The source is a woman aged 18-30 years in good health.

The V and J genes are TRBV6-1 and TRBJ1-1; D gene unclear. The CDR3 runs to 14 residues. Germline CDR1 reads MNHNS; CDR2 reads SASEGT. CDR3 sequence reads: CAGIGMGMNTEAFF. Written as DNA, the CDR3 is TGTGCGGGGATAGGGATGGGTATGAACACTGAAGCTTTCTTT.

V and J are TRBV2 and TRBJ2-5; 7 nucleotides align to TRBD1. The CDR3 runs 15 residues. V dropped 6 bases and J dropped 4; count of bases not matched to a gene: 11. CDR1 is SNHLY and CDR2 is FYNNEI in the germline V gene. This CDR3 reads CASRGQTGWRETQYF. In DNA form, the CDR3 reads TGTGCCAGCAGAGGTCAGACAGGGTGGAGAGAGACCCAGTACTTC.

The rearrangement links TRBV5-1 to TRBJ1-1, with D unclear. The CDR3 is 17 residues long. Trimming took 0 bases from V and 3 from J, leaving 18 bases between them. From germline, CDR1 is SGHRS and CDR2 YFSETQ. The CDR3: CASSLGPRGFRDTEAFF. The DNA for the CDR3 is TGCGCCAGCAGCTTGGGCCCTCGGGGTTTTAGGGACACTGAAGCTTTCTTT.

This clonotype was detected only a few times. The chain is built from TRBV18 and TRBJ1-1; the D gene is possibly TRBD1 (5 bases). CDR3 length: 20 amino acids. Trimming took 2 bases from V and 0 from J, leaving 25 bases between them. Looked up from germline, CDR1 is KGHSH and CDR2 is LQKENI. This chain's CDR3 is CASSPLTSSLRGNMNTEAFF. The CDR3 DNA reads as TGTGCCAGCTCACCATTAACTTCCAGCCTGCGGGGGAACATGAACACTGAAGCTTTCTTT.

V is TRBV7-2 and J is TRBJ2-5; 10 bases match TRBD2. The length of the CDR3 is 15 residues. Germline V gene sequence: CDR1 SGHTA, CDR2 FQGNSA. Trimming removed 5 bases from V and 5 bases from J; junction bases left unmatched: 8. In DNA, the CDR3 is TGTGCCAGCAGCCCAAGATCTAGCGGGGGTGAGACCCAGTACTTC. Its translation is CASSPRSSGGETQYF.

This clonotype was seen ten or more times. V and J are TRBV5-1 and TRBJ2-1; D not resolved. CDR1 SGHRS and CDR2 YFSETQ come from the germline V gene. This CDR3 region has 15 residues. V shed 0 bases and J shed 2 bases, with 9 bases lying between them. The CDR3 is CASSLGLGPYNEQFF. The CDR3 DNA is TGCGCCAGCAGCTTGGGGCTAGGACCCTACAATGAGCAGTTCTTC.

The CDR3 DNA reads as TGTGCCAGCAGCCAAGCACTAAACCAAGAGACCCAGTACTTC. Its translation is CASSQALNQETQYF. The chain links TRBV14 to TRBJ2-5; D is unclear. Trimming left V 1 base short and J 0 bases short, with 6 bases between. Per germline, CDR1 SGHDN and CDR2 FVKESK. This CDR3 contains 14 residues.

This clonotype came up a few times. The chain uses TRBV3-1 and TRBJ1-6; D gene unclear. V shed 4 bases and J shed 9 bases, with 7 bases lying between them. The CDR3 sequence is 12 residues long. Germline values: CDR1 LGHDT, CDR2 YNNKEL (reference sequence). The CDR3 coding sequence is TGTGCCAGCAGCCGGTTTGGTTCACCCCTCCACTTT. Amino acid sequence: CASSRFGSPLHF.

The rearrangement joins TRBV5-1 to TRBJ2-3; 15 nucleotides agree with TRBD2. Trimming cost V 3 bases and J 3 bases; bases outside gene matches: 5. The germline gives CDR1 SGHRS, CDR2 YFSETQ. The CDR3 has 17 amino acids. CDR3 nucleotides: TGCGCCAGCAGCTCGGGGACTAGCGGGGGGATGACAGATACGCAGTATTTT. Amino acid sequence: CASSSGTSGGMTDTQYF.

Concerning this clonotype: The junction differs from germline at one of its ends, possibly a read error. V usage is TRBV27 and J usage is TRBJ2-1, with a tentative D call TRBD1 (6 bases). The CDR3 spans 15 residues. Germline CDR1 MNHEY, CDR2 SMNVEV (reference sequence). CDR3 in amino acids: CASSPDRISYNEHFF. DNA of the CDR3: TGTGCCAGCAGTCCAGACAGGATTTCCTACAATGAGCATTTCTTC.

This clonotype was recorded once. The chain has TRBV11-2 and TRBJ2-1, with 10 bases that match TRBD2. The junction had 9 bases not matched to a gene; V was cut back by 4 bases and J by 0 bases. The CDR3 contains 18 residues. Germline CDR1 SGHAT, CDR2 FQNNGV. The CDR3 coding sequence is TGTGCCAGCAGCTGGACTAGCGGAAGGGGGAGCTCCTACAATGAGCAGTTCTTC. This gives the protein CASSWTSGRGSSYNEQFF.

This clonotype showed up just a few times. V gene TRBV29-1 combines with J gene TRBJ1-1, with TRBD1 matching 7 bases. The CDR3 totals 16 residues. CDR1 and CDR2 from the germline V gene are SQVTM and ANQGSEA. V dropped 4 bases and J dropped 6; count of bases not matched to a gene: 17. The CDR3, as DNA: TGCAGCGTTGCAGGGGACAGAGGTCGGGTTGTTTCTGAAGCTTTCTTT. Residues: CSVAGDRGRVVSEAFF.

This clonotype was counted only a few times. The CDR3 nucleotides are TGTGCCAGCAGTGAGACCGACAGGTCTCTCTACGAGCAGTACTTC. This gives the protein CASSETDRSLYEQYF. V usage is TRBV6-1 and J usage is TRBJ2-7, with a tentative D call TRBD1 (6 bases). V was pared by 3 bases and J by 3 bases, with 15 bases between. CDR3 length equals 15 residues. Looked up from germline, CDR1 is MNHNS and CDR2 is SASEGT.

This sequence joins TRBV20-1 and TRBJ2-5, with TRBD2 as a possible D gene (6 bases). The germline V gene encodes CDR1 DFQATT and CDR2 SNEGSKA (reference sequence). Trimming took off 5 bases at V and 2 bases at J, with 12 bases between the two ends. CDR3 length: 13 amino acids. The CDR3 here is CSAPQGLQETQYF. The CDR3 DNA follows: TGCAGTGCTCCCCAGGGACTTCAAGAGACCCAGTACTTC.

This CDR3 reads CSAFGGYEQYF. CDR3 DNA: TGCAGTGCTTTCGGCGGGTACGAGCAGTACTTC. The V and J genes are TRBV20-1 and TRBJ2-7; D possibly corresponds to TRBD2 (5 bases). Germline CDR1 and CDR2: DFQATT and SNEGSKA (reference sequence). This CDR3 region has 11 residues. Trimming removed 5 bases from V and 4 bases from J, with 9 bases in between.

V usage is TRBV5-1 and J usage is TRBJ2-4; 7 bases line up with TRBD1. J was trimmed by 4 bases and V by 0 bases; bases with no gene match: 4. The CDR3 is 15 amino acids. From germline, CDR1 is SGHRS and CDR2 YFSETQ. The CDR3 reads CASSLAGTVKNIQYF. CDR3 nucleotides: TGCGCCAGCAGCTTGGCCGGGACAGTGAAAAACATTCAGTACTTC.

This clonotype was seen more than once but under ten times. The J gene is TRBJ2-7, the V gene TRBV28; 10 bases match TRBD2. CDR3 length: 15 amino acids. The V gene's germline CDR1 is MDHEN and CDR2 SYDVKM. The J segment lost 2 bases and the V segment lost 7 bases, leaving 8 bases of the junction unmatched. CDR3 DNA: TGTGCCAGCACTGGGGGACTAGCGTCAACCTACGAGCAGTACTTC. Protein sequence: CASTGGLASTYEQYF.

The CDR3 loop reads CASSLGYGQGAYNEQFF. The CDR3 DNA follows: TGTGCCAGCAGCTTAGGGTATGGACAGGGGGCCTACAATGAGCAGTTCTTC. V and J are TRBV7-8 and TRBJ2-1; 10 bases map to TRBD1. The CDR3 has 17 residues. Losses at the gene ends were 1 base for V and 2 bases for J; bases not matched to a gene: 5. Looked up from germline, CDR1 is SGHVS and CDR2 is FQNEAQ.

This clonotype was found a few times. The V gene is TRBV6-1, the J gene TRBJ1-1; D might be TRBD1 (5 bases). Between the trimmed V and J ends, which lost 5 bases and 1 base, there was a span of 11 bases. This CDR3 contains 14 residues. Germline assignment: CDR1 MNHNS and CDR2 SASEGT. CDR3 protein: CASSPRGKNTEAFF. The CDR3 region has the DNA TGTGCCAGCAGTCCCCGGGGGAAGAACACTGAAGCTTTCTTT.

The rearrangement uses TRBV6-1 and TRBJ2-7, with D tentatively TRBD1 (5 bases). CDR1 and CDR2 (germline): MNHNS, SASEGT. V gave up 2 bases and J gave up 6 bases, with 20 bases separating them. The CDR3 has 16 residues. Written as DNA, the CDR3 is TGTGCCAGCAGTGAAAGGGGTAATGCGGTAGGATCCGAGCAGTACTTC. The encoded protein is CASSERGNAVGSEQYF.

The chain is built from TRBV5-1 and TRBJ2-1; tentatively, D is TRBD1 (6 bases). This CDR3 is built from 15 residues. Germline loops: CDR1 SGHRS, CDR2 YFSETQ. V was trimmed by 1 base and J by 3 bases, leaving 11 bases between them. CDR3 nucleotides: TGCGCCAGCAGCTTGACAGGGTCCTACTACAATGAGCAGTTCTTC. Protein: CASSLTGSYYNEQFF.